This TCR beta chain came from a study of T cells in Graves' hyperthyroidism and ophthalmopathy. The CDR3 is 17 amino acids. In germline, CDR1 is MDHEN, CDR2 SYDVKM. The V gene end was trimmed by 3 bases and the J gene end by 7 bases; junction bases not matched to a gene: 17. Researchers amplified the TCR beta CDR3 regions from RNA transcripts. First-round RT-PCR of the TCR CDR3 relied on the HTBI primer set. TCRdb reprocessed the multiplex PCR reads via MiXCR and lists one record per CDR3 protein. The sample includes approximately 510,000 distinct CDR3 sequences, about a fifth seen only once; the top ten take 26%.

The sequenced material came from blood. This chain joins TRBV28 and TRBJ2-7, with 8 bases that match TRBD1. The TCR comes from a young man with Graves' hyperthyroidism. Here the CDR3 DNA reads TGTGCCAGCAGTTTTATAGTAGGGACAGGATCCTTTGGGGAGCAGTACTTC. This codes for CASSFIVGTGSFGEQYF.